This TCR beta chain was captured by sequencing in a study of Tregs in tolerant kidney transplant recipients. As regards this clone: What it binds is unknown.

Mixed chimerism was transient after nonmyeloablative marrow transplants from related graft donors. Unstimulated Tregs (CD4+CD25+CD127-) and CD4+CD25- non-Tregs were sorted from PBMCs. Sequencing used immunoSEQ multiplex PCR; TCRdb keeps in-frame clones, though not all of them. The profile shows fewer than 95,000 clones, 80% to 95% of them singletons. With V trimmed by 7 bases and J by 7 bases, 1 base remained unmatched. CDR1 is DFQATT and CDR2 is SNEGSKA in the germline V gene (reference sequence). The CDR3 has 10 amino acids. Study observations and caveats: The most relevant donor-specific Treg TCRbeta repertoire apparently came from expansion with activated donor B cells.

The J gene is TRBJ2-1, the V gene TRBV20-1; 7 nucleotides line up with TRBD2. The sequence was obtained from a human patient who received a combined kidney and bone marrow transplant. Some T cells here may be from the graft donor. The sample in question was CD4+ T cells from blood (PBMCs), obtained 12 months after the transplant. CDR3 coding DNA: TGCAGTGTTAGCGGGAATGAGCAGTTCTTC. Protein: CSVSGNEQFF.